The rows below give T cell receptor beta chains drawn from one sample of a study of T cells in Graves' hyperthyroidism and ophthalmopathy. One entry per CDR3 protein results from TCRdb running MiXCR on the multiplex PCR reads. The data show 400,000 to 600,000 distinct CDR3 sequences, roughly a sixth seen once. The sequencing sample was made of blood. Every receptor here comes from a woman under 40 with Graves' ophthalmopathy. CDR3s include the opening cysteine and the closing phenylalanine or tryptophan. The order of the fields is clone size, V gene, J gene, D gene, CDR3 protein. D genes are given only for firm matches. Size tells how often a clone was seen (once, few, many) or the class of an expanded clone, and some rows leave it out.

many	TRBV30	TRBJ1-5	TRBD1	CAAAGDRKNQPQHF
few	TRBV7-2	TRBJ2-7	TRBD2	CASSFQRGHSYEQYF
many	TRBV7-9	TRBJ1-2	.	CASSFRQGYGYTF
few	TRBV28	TRBJ2-3	.	CASSLKTQYF
many	TRBV28	TRBJ2-7	.	CASSSDPIYEQYF
few	TRBV4-3	TRBJ1-4	.	CASSQDTGVSVGEKLFF
.	TRBV28	TRBJ1-5	.	CASSPFRENNQPQHF
.	TRBV7-3	TRBJ2-5	.	CASNNARSETQYF
few	TRBV7-9	TRBJ2-2	TRBD1	CASSSSDRDTGELFF
many	TRBV5-1	TRBJ2-7	TRBD1	CASSLTGSFYEQYF
.	TRBV20-1	TRBJ2-7	.	CSASFGSGPYEQYF
.	TRBV7-6	TRBJ2-2	.	CASSLTGGANTGELFF
few	TRBV6-1	TRBJ2-7	TRBD1	CASSKTGFHEQYF
many	TRBV28	TRBJ2-2	.	CASSWGLGGTGELFF
many	TRBV18	TRBJ2-1	.	CASSPPVPGEQFF
few	TRBV5-6	TRBJ2-7	.	CASSRSRLTYEQYF
many	TRBV11-2	TRBJ2-1	.	CASSLGGLNQYNEQFF
.	TRBV27	TRBJ2-1	TRBD2	CASSLSPSDSGRLFF
many	TRBV29-1	TRBJ1-2	.	CSVGRGGGYTF
few	TRBV14	TRBJ1-6	.	CASSQASGYGNSPLHF
many	TRBV6-1	TRBJ2-7	.	CASSLWAGEQYF
.	TRBV7-9	TRBJ1-2	.	CASSLLEGYTF
many	TRBV27	TRBJ2-5	TRBD2	CASSKRVAGVQVGETQYF
many	TRBV6-2/TRBV6-3	TRBJ1-5	.	CASSYLPWGGGSQPQHF
few	TRBV5-6	TRBJ2-1	.	CASTGDSSYNEQFF
.	TRBV11-3	TRBJ2-1	.	CASSLVMGGHNEQFF
many	TRBV28	TRBJ2-7	.	CASSPGWAGQYF
many	TRBV11-2	TRBJ2-7	.	CASSLGDSYEQYF
many	TRBV7-3	TRBJ2-7	.	CASSNERRGEQYF
.	TRBV20-1	TRBJ2-2	TRBD2	CSARGSGTSDHGELFF
.	TRBV29-1	TRBJ2-5	.	CSVAQANLQTQYF
many	TRBV28	TRBJ1-1	.	CASSLGVENEAFF
.	TRBV5-1	TRBJ1-1	TRBD1	CASAPTGQGKPEAFF
.	TRBV28	TRBJ2-5	TRBD2	CASSSPGTSGQAQETQYF
few	TRBV24-1	TRBJ1-6	TRBD1	CAIFRDRAKAPLHF
many	TRBV7-2	TRBJ2-1	TRBD2	CASSLVGTSGNEQFF
.	TRBV27	TRBJ2-2	.	CASSLRYGELFF
.	TRBV27	TRBJ2-5	TRBD2	CASTPLRLAGDQETQYF
many	TRBV28	TRBJ1-6	.	CASWWGANNSPLHF
many	TRBV5-8	TRBJ2-5	.	CASSLALTETQYF
many	TRBV29-1	TRBJ2-5	TRBD2	CSAWTSGKETQYF
many	TRBV7-2	TRBJ2-5	TRBD2	CASSQRGLAGEETQYF
few	TRBV6-2/TRBV6-3	TRBJ1-1	.	CATRLVTEAFF
.	TRBV12-3/TRBV12-4	TRBJ2-5	TRBD1	CASSFRTGVGKETQYF
.	TRBV10-3	TRBJ1-2	.	CAISERGADGYTF
few	TRBV7-9	TRBJ1-1	.	CASSLDWFAENTEAFF
.	TRBV20-1	TRBJ1-2	TRBD1	CNAREGAIGYTF
few	TRBV6-1	TRBJ1-1	.	CASSGRTENTEAFF
.	TRBV5-6	TRBJ1-1	TRBD1	CASSLLGGTGGTNTEAFF
many	TRBV29-1	TRBJ1-2	.	CSVDGTWGYTF
many	TRBV15	TRBJ1-5	.	CATSRVAGQPQHF
.	TRBV6-1	TRBJ1-4	.	CASTKNGADEKLFF